These T cell receptor beta chains were read from a single sample in a study of cytotoxic CD8 clonotypes in ibrutinib-treated CLL. Data came from immunoSEQ multiplex PCR; TCRdb stores just in-frame clones and leaves some out. This sample has some 200,000 clones, with 70% found just once. The specimen comprised PBMCs, sampled after 12 months of ibrutinib treatment. These receptor sequences come from a human donor with chronic lymphocytic leukemia. Each CDR3 is given with its conserved first and last residue. The D gene is left open where the match is weak. Some rows have no size entry. The others give once, few or many, or a class for an expanded clone.

clone size: -; V gene: TRBV13; D gene: TRBD2; J gene: TRBJ2-7; CDR3 DNA: TGTGCCAGCAGCCCTAGCGGGAGTATCTACGAGCAGTACTTC; CDR3 protein: CASSPSGSIYEQYF
clone size: -; V gene: TRBV7-3; D gene: TRBD2; J gene: TRBJ2-6; CDR3 DNA: TGTGCCAGCAGACCCCGGGGGGGAGACTCTGGGGCCAACGTCCTGACTTTC; CDR3 protein: CASRPRGGDSGANVLTF
clone size: once; V gene: TRBV15; D gene: -; J gene: TRBJ2-5; CDR3 DNA: TGTGCCACCAGCAAGGGGCAGGGTCAAGAGACCCAGTACTTC; CDR3 protein: CATSKGQGQETQYF
clone size: -; V gene: TRBV30; D gene: -; J gene: TRBJ1-4; CDR3 DNA: TGTGCCTGGAGTGATATAGGGGAAAAACTGTTTTTT; CDR3 protein: CAWSDIGEKLFF
clone size: -; V gene: TRBV7-2; D gene: TRBD1; J gene: TRBJ1-1; CDR3 DNA: TGTGCCAGCAGTTTCCTAGGACAGGGGGCGGTGAACACTGAAGCTTTCTTT; CDR3 protein: CASSFLGQGAVNTEAFF
clone size: -; V gene: TRBV30; D gene: TRBD1; J gene: TRBJ1-3; CDR3 DNA: TGTGCCTGGAGTGGCCTTGTCCCGGGACAGGGGTCTGGAAACACCATATATTTT; CDR3 protein: CAWSGLVPGQGSGNTIYF
clone size: once; V gene: TRBV30; D gene: -; J gene: TRBJ1-5; CDR3 DNA: TGTGCCTGGAGTCCTGACAGCCCGCGACAGCCCCAGCATTTT; CDR3 protein: CAWSPDSPRQPQHF
clone size: once; V gene: TRBV5-1; D gene: -; J gene: TRBJ1-2; CDR3 DNA: TGCGCCAGCAGCTTCGAGGATATCGATGGCTACACCTTC; CDR3 protein: CASSFEDIDGYTF
clone size: -; V gene: TRBV27; D gene: -; J gene: TRBJ2-1; CDR3 DNA: TGTGCCAGCAGTTTAGGGGGTAATGAGCAGTTCTTC; CDR3 protein: CASSLGGNEQFF
clone size: few; V gene: TRBV30; D gene: -; J gene: TRBJ1-1; CDR3 DNA: TGTGCCCAGGGGCAGGAGAACACTGAAGCTTTCTTT; CDR3 protein: CAQGQENTEAFF
clone size: few; V gene: TRBV2; D gene: -; J gene: TRBJ1-5; CDR3 DNA: TGTGCCAGCAGTAGGCGGCAGATCGGAGATCAGCCCCAGCATTTT; CDR3 protein: CASSRRQIGDQPQHF
clone size: many; V gene: TRBV18; D gene: -; J gene: TRBJ1-6; CDR3 DNA: TGTGCCAGCTCACCAGAGACAGTATCACCCCTCCACTTT; CDR3 protein: CASSPETVSPLHF
clone size: -; V gene: TRBV6-1; D gene: -; J gene: TRBJ1-2; CDR3 DNA: TGTGCCAGCAGCGAGGGAGATCCTAACTATGGCTACACCTTC; CDR3 protein: CASSEGDPNYGYTF
clone size: -; V gene: TRBV19; D gene: -; J gene: TRBJ1-5; CDR3 DNA: TGTGCCAGTAGTATGCGGGACAAAAATCAGCCCCAGCATTTT; CDR3 protein: CASSMRDKNQPQHF
clone size: -; V gene: TRBV5-1; D gene: -; J gene: TRBJ2-7; CDR3 DNA: TGCGCCAGCAGCTTGGGGTTCCAAAGGCAGGCCTACGAGCAGTACTTC; CDR3 protein: CASSLGFQRQAYEQYF
clone size: -; V gene: TRBV6-6; D gene: TRBD1; J gene: TRBJ2-1; CDR3 DNA: TGTGCCAGCAGTTTCCCGGGACAGGGGGGGTTCTTC; CDR3 protein: CASSFPGQGGFF
clone size: -; V gene: TRBV11-3; D gene: -; J gene: TRBJ2-7; CDR3 DNA: TGTGCCAGCAGCTTAGCCCTCTCCTACGAGCAGTACTTC; CDR3 protein: CASSLALSYEQYF
clone size: -; V gene: TRBV7-2; D gene: -; J gene: TRBJ2-7; CDR3 DNA: TGTGCCAGCAGCTTAGGTCGGCGAAGCTACGAGCAGTACTTC; CDR3 protein: CASSLGRRSYEQYF
clone size: -; V gene: TRBV29-1; D gene: -; J gene: TRBJ2-2; CDR3 DNA: TGCAGCGCGAGGCATGGGGGGAACACCGGGGAGCTGTTTTTT; CDR3 protein: CSARHGGNTGELFF
clone size: -; V gene: TRBV7-8; D gene: -; J gene: TRBJ1-5; CDR3 DNA: TGTGCCAGCAGCTTAGCGCGGAGACAGTCCCTAAGTAACAATCAGCCCCAGCATTTT; CDR3 protein: CASSLARRQSLSNNQPQHF
clone size: -; V gene: TRBV5-1; D gene: -; J gene: TRBJ2-7; CDR3 DNA: TGCGCCAGCACAATTATAGCCTACGAGCAGTACTTC; CDR3 protein: CASTIIAYEQYF
clone size: -; V gene: TRBV30; D gene: -; J gene: TRBJ2-7; CDR3 DNA: TGTGCCTGGTCAAAAGGGTCACCCTACGAGCAGTACTTC; CDR3 protein: CAWSKGSPYEQYF
clone size: -; V gene: TRBV20-1; D gene: -; J gene: TRBJ2-7; CDR3 DNA: TGCAGTACCCTACTAGCCGAGCAGTACTTC; CDR3 protein: CSTLLAEQYF
clone size: -; V gene: TRBV13; D gene: -; J gene: TRBJ1-4; CDR3 DNA: TGTGCCAGCAGGGAGCAGCGAACCGAAAAACTGTTTTTT; CDR3 protein: CASREQRTEKLFF
clone size: -; V gene: TRBV7-8; D gene: TRBD2; J gene: TRBJ2-5; CDR3 DNA: TGTGCCAGCAGCTTAGCAGCGGGGGGGCAGGCCCAGTACTTC; CDR3 protein: CASSLAAGGQAQYF
clone size: -; V gene: TRBV18; D gene: -; J gene: TRBJ1-5; CDR3 DNA: TGTGCCAGCTCACCATTTACCGTGTCTGATCAGCCCCAGCATTTT; CDR3 protein: CASSPFTVSDQPQHF
clone size: -; V gene: TRBV25-1; D gene: -; J gene: TRBJ1-2; CDR3 DNA: TGTGCCAGCAGTGACTCCCCAGGGAACTATGGCTACACCTTC; CDR3 protein: CASSDSPGNYGYTF
clone size: -; V gene: TRBV6-5; D gene: -; J gene: TRBJ2-6; CDR3 DNA: TGTGCCAGCAGTTACGGCGTGGGATCTGGGGCCAACGTCCTGACTTTC; CDR3 protein: CASSYGVGSGANVLTF
clone size: -; V gene: TRBV5-1; D gene: -; J gene: TRBJ1-1; CDR3 DNA: TGCGCCAGCAGCTTGTCTCCGGGAAAGAACACTGAAGCTTTCTTT; CDR3 protein: CASSLSPGKNTEAFF
clone size: -; V gene: TRBV5-1; D gene: -; J gene: TRBJ1-1; CDR3 DNA: TGCGCCAGCAGCTGGACAGTGGGGAGCACTGAAGCTTTCTTT; CDR3 protein: CASSWTVGSTEAFF
clone size: -; V gene: TRBV4-3; D gene: -; J gene: TRBJ1-4; CDR3 DNA: TGCGCCAGCGCGTCAAGGGTTACATCTGGAGGGACTAATGAAAAACTGTTTTTT; CDR3 protein: CASASRVTSGGTNEKLFF
clone size: -; V gene: TRBV7-2; D gene: -; J gene: TRBJ2-1; CDR3 DNA: TGTGCCAGCAGCTTACGCTGGGGGAATGAGCAGTTCTTC; CDR3 protein: CASSLRWGNEQFF
clone size: many; V gene: TRBV4-2; D gene: -; J gene: TRBJ2-7; CDR3 DNA: TGTGCCAGCAGCCAAGATTCCCCTTCGGGGCAGTACTTC; CDR3 protein: CASSQDSPSGQYF
clone size: -; V gene: TRBV6-4; D gene: -; J gene: TRBJ1-5; CDR3 DNA: TGTGCCAGCAGTGCCGATAGCAATCAGCCCCAGCATTTT; CDR3 protein: CASSADSNQPQHF
clone size: -; V gene: TRBV6-5; D gene: -; J gene: TRBJ1-1; CDR3 DNA: TGTGCCAGCAGTTACGGGCAGATCCTTATGAACACTGAAGCTTTCTTT; CDR3 protein: CASSYGQILMNTEAFF
clone size: -; V gene: TRBV28; D gene: TRBD2; J gene: TRBJ2-2; CDR3 DNA: TGTGCCAGCAGTTTTACGGGACTAGCGGGAGTTTCGTACGCTGGGGAGCTGTTTTTT; CDR3 protein: CASSFTGLAGVSYAGELFF